This T cell receptor (beta chain) was sequenced during a study of molecular identifiers for immune sequencing clone quantification (dated by TCRdb to the late 2010s). At the level of the whole study: For a replicate experiment, RNA from around 20,000 or 99,000 naive CD8 T cells was divided into five aliquots, of which four were sequenced. The study was a methods study using CD8 T cells to benchmark molecular-identifier clustering-based TCR repertoire sequencing (MIDCIRS) and TCR RNA copy counting. Overall study results and their limits: A single cell's worth of spiked-in Jurkat TCR RNA was reported detectable even among about 1.1 million naive CD8 T cells. Naive libraries contained spiked-in Jurkat TCR RNA (approximately ten copies' worth), which is not part of the donor repertoire. When barcode sub-clustering was left out, chimeric consensus sequences inflated TCR diversity, with chimeras reaching as high as 47%. Clones above 20 RNA copies held over 97% of molecules in CMV-specific effector cells but under 1% in naive cells. Around 2.9 recovered TCR RNA copies per cell were obtained by modeling, versus roughly 10 by digital PCR, implying a capture efficiency of around 28%. Highly expanded clone sizes could be underestimated if identical TCR molecules share a barcode.

The library was generated by PCR. The sequencer listed for this sample is NextSeq 500. Bulk TCR libraries were generated as previously described, with the TCR primers listed in Table S5 used. Purification of total RNA was performed with the Qiagen AllPrep DNA/RNA kit. Before any analysis, reads coming from multiple sequencing runs of the same library were combined into one pool. In the paper's pipeline: Reads were retained only if the reads had an exact TCR constant sequence, and the retained reads were trimmed to 150 nt and grouped according to their 12-nt molecular barcodes. Reads in each barcode group were sub-clustered using a 15% Levenshtein threshold, and a quality-weighted consensus sequence was built for each RNA molecule. Non-functional sequences were removed, as were lower-count sequences one edit away from another. Based on a fit of two negative binomial distributions, barcode sub-clusters having less than 20% of the maximum read count were discarded. The raw public data were reprocessed by TCRdb itself: fastp quality trimming at Q25, MiXCR clonotype calling, in-frame beta chains only. Rows are combined by CDR3 protein, so each entry shows the most common genes and DNA. The V and J calls and clone size are TCRdb's, not the authors'. The sample yields about half a million distinct CDR3 sequences; around 23% were counted once. 0.76% of the sample is taken by the ten largest.

Libraries of naive CD8 T cells were generated from roughly 20,000 to 1,000,000 sorted cells, with 10%, 30% or 50% of the purified RNA used. Naive CD8 T cells were FACS-sorted as CD8+CD4-CCR7+CD45RA+ on a BD FACSAria II into RLT Plus buffer. To test detection sensitivity, Jurkat RNA equal to 9 to 10 TCR copies was added to samples of roughly 18,000-1,000,000 naive CD8 T cells. CD8 T cells were enriched with RosetteSep CD8+ T Cell Enrichment Cocktail and Ficoll-Paque, followed by ACK red cell lysis. Based on the germline V gene (reference sequence), the CDR1 and CDR2 sequences are MNHEY and SMNVEV. There are 14 amino acids in the CDR3, from cysteine to phenylalanine inclusive. Of all the DNA, just the CDR3 is kept, 42 bases in frame from base 1. At the junction V is shortened by 5 bases and J by 4 bases; bases outside the gene matches: 7. This clonotype was observed a few times. There is no known antigen for this receptor. Nothing much larger sits one base from this clone, and base qualities are not available.

The chain is assembled from TRBV27 and TRBJ2-5; 7 central nucleotides agree with TRBD1. The sample consisted of naive CD8+ T cells from blood, with Jurkat cell RNA spiked in. Interpreted using the paper, the cell subset or site label stands for: FACS-sorted CD8+CD4-CCR7+CD45RA+ naive T cells. This sequence originates from a human donor in good health. Some libraries in this study had Jurkat cell RNA spiked in. CDR3 loop: CASSGDTGVETQYF. The bases read TGTGCCAGCAGTGGAGACACAGGGGTAGAGACCCAGTACTTC.